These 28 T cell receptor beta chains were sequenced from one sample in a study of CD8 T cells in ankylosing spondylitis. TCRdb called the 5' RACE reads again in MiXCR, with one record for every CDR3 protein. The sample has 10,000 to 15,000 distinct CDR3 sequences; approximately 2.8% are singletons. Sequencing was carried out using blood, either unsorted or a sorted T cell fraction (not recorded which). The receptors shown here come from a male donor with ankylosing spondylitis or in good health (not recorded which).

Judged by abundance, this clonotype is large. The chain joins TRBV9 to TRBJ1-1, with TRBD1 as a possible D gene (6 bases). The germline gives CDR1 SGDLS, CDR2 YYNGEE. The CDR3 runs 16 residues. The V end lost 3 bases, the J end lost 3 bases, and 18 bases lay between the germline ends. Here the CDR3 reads CASSEGSQGVDTEAFF. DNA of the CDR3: TGTGCCAGCAGCGAAGGCTCACAGGGAGTGGACACTGAAGCTTTCTTT.

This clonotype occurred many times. The CDR3, as DNA: TGTGCCAGCAGCGTAGGGATCGAGCTCTCTGGAAACACCATATATTTT. Its protein product is CASSVGIELSGNTIYF. This chain links TRBV9 with TRBJ1-3; D is unclear. V lost 0 bases, J lost 0 bases, and 10 bases lay in between. This CDR3 comprises 16 residues. Germline values: CDR1 SGDLS, CDR2 YYNGEE.

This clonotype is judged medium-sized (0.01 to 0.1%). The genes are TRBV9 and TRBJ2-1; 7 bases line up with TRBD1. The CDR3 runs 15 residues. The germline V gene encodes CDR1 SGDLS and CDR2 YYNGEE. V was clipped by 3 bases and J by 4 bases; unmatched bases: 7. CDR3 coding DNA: TGTGCCAGCAGCGCCCGGGACAGCGATTACAATGAGCAGTTCTTC. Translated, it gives CASSARDSDYNEQFF.

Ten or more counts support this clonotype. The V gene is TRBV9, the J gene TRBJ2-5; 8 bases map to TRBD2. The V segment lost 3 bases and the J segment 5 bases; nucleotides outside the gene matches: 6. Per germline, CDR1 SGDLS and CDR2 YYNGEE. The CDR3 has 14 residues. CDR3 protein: CASSERGSGETQYF. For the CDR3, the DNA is TGTGCCAGCAGCGAGCGGGGGTCCGGGGAGACCCAGTACTTC.

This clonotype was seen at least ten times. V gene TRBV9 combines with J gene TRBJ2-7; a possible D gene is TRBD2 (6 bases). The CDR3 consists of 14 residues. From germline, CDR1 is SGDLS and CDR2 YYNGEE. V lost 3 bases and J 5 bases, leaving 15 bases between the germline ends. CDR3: CASSALFSGDEQYF. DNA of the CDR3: TGTGCCAGCAGCGCGTTATTCTCGGGGGACGAGCAGTACTTC.

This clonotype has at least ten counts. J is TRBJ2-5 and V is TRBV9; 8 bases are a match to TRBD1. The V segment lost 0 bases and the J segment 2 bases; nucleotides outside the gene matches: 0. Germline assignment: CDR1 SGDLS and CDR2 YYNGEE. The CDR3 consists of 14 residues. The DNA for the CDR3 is TGTGCCAGCAGCGTAGGGGACAGGCAAGAGACCCAGTACTTC. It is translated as CASSVGDRQETQYF.

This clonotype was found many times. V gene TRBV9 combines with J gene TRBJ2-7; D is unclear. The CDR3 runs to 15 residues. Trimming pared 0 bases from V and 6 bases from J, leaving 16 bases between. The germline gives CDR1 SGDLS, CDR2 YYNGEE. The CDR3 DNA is TGTGCCAGCAGCGTAGGTTTAAGAGACTCCCTCGAGCAGTACTTC. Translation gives CASSVGLRDSLEQYF.

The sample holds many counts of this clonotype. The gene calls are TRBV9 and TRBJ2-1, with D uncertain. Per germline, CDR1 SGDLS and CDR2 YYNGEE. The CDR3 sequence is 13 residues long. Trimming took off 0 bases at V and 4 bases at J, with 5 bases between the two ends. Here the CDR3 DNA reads TGTGCCAGCAGCGTAGGGGCATACAATGAGCAGTTCTTC. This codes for CASSVGAYNEQFF.

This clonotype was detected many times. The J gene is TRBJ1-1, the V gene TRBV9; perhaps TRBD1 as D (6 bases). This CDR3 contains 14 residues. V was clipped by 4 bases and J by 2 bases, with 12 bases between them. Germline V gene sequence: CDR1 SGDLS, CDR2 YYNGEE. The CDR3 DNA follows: TGTGCCAGCAGCCGGGTGGGGGGCAACACTGAAGCTTTCTTT. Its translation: CASSRVGGNTEAFF. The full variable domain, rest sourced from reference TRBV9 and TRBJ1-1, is DSGVTQTPKHLITATGQRVTLRCSPRSGDLSVYWYQQSLDQGLQFLIQYYNGEERAKGNILERFSAQQFPDLHSELNLSSLELGDSALYFCASSRVGGNTEAFFGQGTRLTVV.

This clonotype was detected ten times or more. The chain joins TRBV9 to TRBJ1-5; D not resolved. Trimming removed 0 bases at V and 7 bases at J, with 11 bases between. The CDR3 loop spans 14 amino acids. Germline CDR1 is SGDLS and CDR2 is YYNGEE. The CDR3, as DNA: TGTGCCAGCAGCGTAGACGTTTTTGGGCAGCCCCAGCATTTT. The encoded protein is CASSVDVFGQPQHF.

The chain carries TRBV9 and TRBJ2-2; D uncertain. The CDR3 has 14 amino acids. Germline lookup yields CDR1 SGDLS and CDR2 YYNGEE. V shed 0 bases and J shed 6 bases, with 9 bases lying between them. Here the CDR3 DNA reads TGTGCCAGCAGCGTAGTTTACGGACCCGGGGAGCTGTTTTTT. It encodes CASSVVYGPGELFF.

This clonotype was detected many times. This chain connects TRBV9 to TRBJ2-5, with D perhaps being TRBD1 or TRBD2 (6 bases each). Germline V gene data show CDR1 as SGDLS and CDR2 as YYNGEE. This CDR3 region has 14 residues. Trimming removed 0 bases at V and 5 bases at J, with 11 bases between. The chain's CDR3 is CASSVAGAGETQYF. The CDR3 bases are TGTGCCAGCAGCGTAGCAGGGGCGGGGGAGACCCAGTACTTC.

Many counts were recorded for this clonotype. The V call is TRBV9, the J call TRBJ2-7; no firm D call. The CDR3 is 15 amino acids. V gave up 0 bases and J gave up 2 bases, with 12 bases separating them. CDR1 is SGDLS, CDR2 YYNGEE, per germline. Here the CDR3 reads CASSVGTGQTYEQYF. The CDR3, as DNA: TGTGCCAGCAGCGTAGGGACCGGGCAGACCTACGAGCAGTACTTC.

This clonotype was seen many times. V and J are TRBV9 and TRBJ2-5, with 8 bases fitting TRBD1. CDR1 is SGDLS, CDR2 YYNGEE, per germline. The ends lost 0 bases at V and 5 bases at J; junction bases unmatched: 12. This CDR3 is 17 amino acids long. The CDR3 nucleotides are TGTGCCAGCAGCGTAGACAGGGGGACAGCAGGAGCGGAGACCCAGTACTTC. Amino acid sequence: CASSVDRGTAGAETQYF.

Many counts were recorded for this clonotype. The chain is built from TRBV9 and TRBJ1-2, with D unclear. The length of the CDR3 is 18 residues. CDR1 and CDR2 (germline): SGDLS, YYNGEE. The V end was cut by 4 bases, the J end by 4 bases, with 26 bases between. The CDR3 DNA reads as TGTGCCAGCAGCCCGAGCTTACGTGGGGTGGAGAGATCCTATGGCTACACCTTC. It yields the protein CASSPSLRGVERSYGYTF.

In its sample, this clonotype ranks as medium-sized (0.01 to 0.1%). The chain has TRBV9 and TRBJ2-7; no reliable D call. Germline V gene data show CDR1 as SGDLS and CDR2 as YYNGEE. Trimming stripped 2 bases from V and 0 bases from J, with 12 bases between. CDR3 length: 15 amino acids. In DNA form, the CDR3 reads TGTGCCAGCAGCGTGGGAACTGTCAGCTCCTACGAGCAGTACTTC. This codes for CASSVGTVSSYEQYF.

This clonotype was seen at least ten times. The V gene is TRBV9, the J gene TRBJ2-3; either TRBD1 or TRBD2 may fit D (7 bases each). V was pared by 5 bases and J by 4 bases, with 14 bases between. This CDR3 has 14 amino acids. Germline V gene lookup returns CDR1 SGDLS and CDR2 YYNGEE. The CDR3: CASSGEGAPDTQYF. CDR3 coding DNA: TGTGCCAGCAGTGGGGAGGGGGCGCCAGATACGCAGTATTTT.

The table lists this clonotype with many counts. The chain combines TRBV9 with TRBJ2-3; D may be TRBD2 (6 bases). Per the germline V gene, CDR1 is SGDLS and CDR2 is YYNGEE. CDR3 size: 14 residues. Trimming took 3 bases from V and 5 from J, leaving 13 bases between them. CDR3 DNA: TGTGCCAGCAGCGGGGACTTCTGGGGAGATACGCAGTATTTT. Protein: CASSGDFWGDTQYF.

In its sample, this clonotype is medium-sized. The CDR3 region has the DNA TGTGCCAGCAGCGCTATAGGGATTAGCACAGATACGCAGTATTTT. The encoded protein is CASSAIGISTDTQYF. This chain joins TRBV9 and TRBJ2-3; D gene unclear. Germline lookup yields CDR1 SGDLS and CDR2 YYNGEE. V was shortened by 3 bases and J by 0 bases, with 11 bases between the two germline ends. The CDR3 has 15 amino acids.

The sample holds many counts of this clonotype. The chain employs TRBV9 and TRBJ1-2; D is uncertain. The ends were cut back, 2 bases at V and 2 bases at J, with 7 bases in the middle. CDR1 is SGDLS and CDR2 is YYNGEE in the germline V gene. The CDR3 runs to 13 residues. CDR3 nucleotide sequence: TGTGCCAGCAGCGTCGACACCAACTATGGCTACACCTTC. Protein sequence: CASSVDTNYGYTF. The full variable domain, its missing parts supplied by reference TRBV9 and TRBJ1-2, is DSGVTQTPKHLITATGQRVTLRCSPRSGDLSVYWYQQSLDQGLQFLIQYYNGEERAKGNILERFSAQQFPDLHSELNLSSLELGDSALYFCASSVDTNYGYTFGSGTRLTVV.

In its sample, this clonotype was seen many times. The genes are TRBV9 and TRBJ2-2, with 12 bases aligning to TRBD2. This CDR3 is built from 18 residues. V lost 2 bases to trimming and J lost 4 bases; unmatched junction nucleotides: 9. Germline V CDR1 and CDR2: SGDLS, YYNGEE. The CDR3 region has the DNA TGTGCCAGCAGCGTTACTAGCGGGGGGATGGGATTCACCGGGGAGCTGTTTTTT. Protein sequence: CASSVTSGGMGFTGELFF.

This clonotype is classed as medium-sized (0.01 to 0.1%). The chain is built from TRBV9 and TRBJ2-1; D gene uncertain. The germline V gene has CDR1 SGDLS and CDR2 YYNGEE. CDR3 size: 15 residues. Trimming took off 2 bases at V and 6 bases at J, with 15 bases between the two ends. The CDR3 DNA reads TGTGCCAGCAGCGTTCTTGGGATACAGTCCAATGAGCAGTTCTTC. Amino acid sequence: CASSVLGIQSNEQFF.

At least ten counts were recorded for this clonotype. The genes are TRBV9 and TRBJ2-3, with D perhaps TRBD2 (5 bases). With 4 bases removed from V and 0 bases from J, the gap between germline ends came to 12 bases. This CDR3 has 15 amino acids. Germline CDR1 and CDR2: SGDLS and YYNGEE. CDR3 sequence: CASSPRTASTDTQYF. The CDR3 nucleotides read TGTGCCAGCAGCCCCCGGACTGCTAGCACAGATACGCAGTATTTT.

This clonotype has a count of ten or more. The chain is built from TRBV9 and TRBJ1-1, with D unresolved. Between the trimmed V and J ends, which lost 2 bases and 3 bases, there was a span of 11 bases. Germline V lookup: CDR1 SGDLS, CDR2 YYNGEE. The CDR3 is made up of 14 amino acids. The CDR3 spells CASSVFTVHTEAFF. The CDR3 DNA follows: TGTGCCAGCAGCGTTTTTACAGTTCACACTGAAGCTTTCTTT.

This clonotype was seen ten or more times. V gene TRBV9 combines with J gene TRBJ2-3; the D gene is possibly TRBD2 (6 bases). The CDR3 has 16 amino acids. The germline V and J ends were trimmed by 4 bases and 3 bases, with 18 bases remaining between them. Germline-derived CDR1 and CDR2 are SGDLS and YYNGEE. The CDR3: CASSPDGSGRTDTQYF. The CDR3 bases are TGTGCCAGCAGCCCCGACGGTAGCGGTCGTACAGATACGCAGTATTTT.

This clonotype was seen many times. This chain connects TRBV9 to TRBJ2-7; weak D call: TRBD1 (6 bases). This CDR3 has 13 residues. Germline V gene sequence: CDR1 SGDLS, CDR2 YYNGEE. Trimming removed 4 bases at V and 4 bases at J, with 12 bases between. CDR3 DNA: TGTGCCAGCAGCCCGACAGGTTCTTACGAGCAGTACTTC. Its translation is CASSPTGSYEQYF.

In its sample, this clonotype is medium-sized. This chain's CDR3 is CASSEVGGGSTDTQYF. Here the CDR3 DNA reads TGTGCCAGCAGCGAGGTCGGCGGGGGGAGCACAGATACGCAGTATTTT. The V and J genes are TRBV9 and TRBJ2-3; 8 bases map to TRBD2. The trim removed 3 bases at V and 0 bases at J, leaving 6 bases unmatched. This CDR3 has 16 amino acids. Germline V CDR1 and CDR2: SGDLS, YYNGEE.

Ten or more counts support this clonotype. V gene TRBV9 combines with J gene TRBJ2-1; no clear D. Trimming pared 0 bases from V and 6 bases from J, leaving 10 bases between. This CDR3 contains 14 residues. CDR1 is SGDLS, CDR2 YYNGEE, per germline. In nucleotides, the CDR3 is TGTGCCAGCAGCGTAGGAGGTAGCCTCAATGAGCAGTTCTTC. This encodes CASSVGGSLNEQFF.